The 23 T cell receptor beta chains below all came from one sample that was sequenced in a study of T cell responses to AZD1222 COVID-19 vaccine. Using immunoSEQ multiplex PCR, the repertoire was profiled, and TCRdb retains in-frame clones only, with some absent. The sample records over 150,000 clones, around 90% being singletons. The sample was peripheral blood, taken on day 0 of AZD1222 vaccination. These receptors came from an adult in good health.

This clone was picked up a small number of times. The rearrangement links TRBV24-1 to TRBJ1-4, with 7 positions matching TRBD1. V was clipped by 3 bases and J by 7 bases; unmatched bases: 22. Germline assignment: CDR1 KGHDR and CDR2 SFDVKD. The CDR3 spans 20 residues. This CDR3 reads CATSDTQSRFARGPGEKLFF. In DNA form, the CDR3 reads TGTGCCACCAGTGATACCCAGTCCCGTTTCGCGAGGGGGCCGGGTGAAAAACTGTTTTTT.

In DNA form, the CDR3 reads TGTGCCAGCAGCCAAGATGTGGGGCTAGCGGGGGGAGAAGGAAACATTCAGTACTTC. Translating gives CASSQDVGLAGGEGNIQYF. This chain uses TRBV3-1 (or the pseudogene TRBV3-2) with TRBJ2-4, with 11 bases matching TRBD2. Germline trimming cut 0 bases from V and 6 bases from J; bases unmatched to any gene: 13. Per germline, CDR1 LGHDT and CDR2 YNNKEL (reference sequence). CDR3 length: 19 amino acids.

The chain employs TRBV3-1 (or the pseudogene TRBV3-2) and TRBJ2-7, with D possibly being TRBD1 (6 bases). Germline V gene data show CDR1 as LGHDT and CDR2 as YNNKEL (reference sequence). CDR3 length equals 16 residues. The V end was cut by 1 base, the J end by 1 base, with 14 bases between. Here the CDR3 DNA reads TGTGCCAGCAGCCAAGGGCCAACAGGGAGTTCCTACGAGCAGTACTTC. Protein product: CASSQGPTGSSYEQYF.

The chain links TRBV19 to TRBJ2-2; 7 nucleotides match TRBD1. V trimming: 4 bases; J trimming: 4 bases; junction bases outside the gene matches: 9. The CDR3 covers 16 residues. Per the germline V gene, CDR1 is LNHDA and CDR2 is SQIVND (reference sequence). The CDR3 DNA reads TGTGCCAGTAGTACGGGGACAGCCATCCCCACCGGGGAGCTGTTTTTT. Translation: CASSTGTAIPTGELFF.

CDR3: CASSRIRGSYNEQFF. CDR3 DNA: TGTGCCAGTTCCCGGATCAGGGGTTCCTACAATGAGCAGTTCTTC. The genes are TRBV5-8 and TRBJ2-1; TRBD1 is a possible D gene (6 bases). This CDR3 region has 15 residues. Between the trimmed V and J ends, which lost 8 bases and 1 base, there was a span of 16 bases. The germline V gene encodes CDR1 SGHTS and CDR2 YDEGEE.

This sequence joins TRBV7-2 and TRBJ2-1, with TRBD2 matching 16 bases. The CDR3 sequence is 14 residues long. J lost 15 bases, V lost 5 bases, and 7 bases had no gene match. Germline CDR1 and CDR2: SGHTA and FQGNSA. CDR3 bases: TGTGCCAGCAGCGAGGGACTAGCGGGGGGGTCCCCGTTCTTC. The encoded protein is CASSEGLAGGSPFF. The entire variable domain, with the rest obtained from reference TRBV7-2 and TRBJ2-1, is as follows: GAGVSQSPSNKVTEKGKDVELRCDPISGHTALYWYRQSLGQGLEFLIYFQGNSAPDKSGLPSDRFSAERTGGSVSTLTIQRTQQEDSAVYLCASSEGLAGGSPFFGPGTRLTVL.

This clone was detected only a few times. The CDR3 sequence: CASKYGGSNQPQHF. The CDR3 coding sequence is TGTGCCAGTAAGTACGGGGGAAGCAATCAGCCCCAGCATTTT. The chain links TRBV19 to TRBJ1-5, with D possibly matching TRBD1 (5 bases). Germline V lookup: CDR1 LNHDA, CDR2 SQIVND (reference sequence). The CDR3 has 14 amino acids. Trimming left V 7 bases short and J 1 base short, with 11 bases between.

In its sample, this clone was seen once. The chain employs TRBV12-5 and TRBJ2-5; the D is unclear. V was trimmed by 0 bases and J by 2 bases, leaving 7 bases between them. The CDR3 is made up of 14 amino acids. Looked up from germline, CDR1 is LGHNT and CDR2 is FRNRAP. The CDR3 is CASGLVGQQETQYF. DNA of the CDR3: TGTGCTAGTGGTTTGGTAGGCCAGCAAGAGACCCAGTACTTC.

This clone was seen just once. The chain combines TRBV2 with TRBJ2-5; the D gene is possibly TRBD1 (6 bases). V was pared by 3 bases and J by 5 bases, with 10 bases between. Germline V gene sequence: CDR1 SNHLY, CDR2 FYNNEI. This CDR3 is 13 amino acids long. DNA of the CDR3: TGTGCCAGCAGTGATTGGGGGCGGGAGACCCAGTACTTC. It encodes CASSDWGRETQYF. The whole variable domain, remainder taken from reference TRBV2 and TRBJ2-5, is EPEVTQTPSHQVTQMGQEVILRCVPISNHLYFYWYRQILGQKVEFLVSFYNNEISEKSEIFDDQFSVERPDGSNFTLKIRSTKLEDSAMYFCASSDWGRETQYFGPGTRLLVL.

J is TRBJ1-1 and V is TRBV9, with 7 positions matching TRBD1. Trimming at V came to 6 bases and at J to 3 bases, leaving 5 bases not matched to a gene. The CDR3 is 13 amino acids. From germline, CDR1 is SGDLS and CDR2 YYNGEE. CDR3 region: CASTAQGDTEAFF. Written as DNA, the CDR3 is TGTGCCAGCACCGCCCAGGGGGACACTGAAGCTTTCTTT.

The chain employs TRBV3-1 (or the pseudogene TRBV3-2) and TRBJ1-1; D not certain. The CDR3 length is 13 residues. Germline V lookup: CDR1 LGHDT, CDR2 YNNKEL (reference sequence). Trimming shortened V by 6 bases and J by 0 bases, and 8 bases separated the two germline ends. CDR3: CASSTPLNTEAFF. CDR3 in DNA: TGTGCCAGCAGTACGCCCTTGAACACTGAAGCTTTCTTT.

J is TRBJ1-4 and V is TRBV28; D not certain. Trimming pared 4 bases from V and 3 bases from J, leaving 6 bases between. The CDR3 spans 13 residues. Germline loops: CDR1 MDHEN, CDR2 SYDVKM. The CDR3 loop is CASSSGPNEKLFF. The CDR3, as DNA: TGTGCCAGCAGTTCTGGACCTAATGAAAAACTGTTTTTT.

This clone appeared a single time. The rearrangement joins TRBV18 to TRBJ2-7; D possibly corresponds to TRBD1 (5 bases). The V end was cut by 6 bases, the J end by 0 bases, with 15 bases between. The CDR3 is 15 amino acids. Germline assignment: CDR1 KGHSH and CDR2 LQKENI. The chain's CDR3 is CASSPTAQISYEQYF. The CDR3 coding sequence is TGTGCCAGCTCCCCGACAGCGCAAATCTCCTACGAGCAGTACTTC.

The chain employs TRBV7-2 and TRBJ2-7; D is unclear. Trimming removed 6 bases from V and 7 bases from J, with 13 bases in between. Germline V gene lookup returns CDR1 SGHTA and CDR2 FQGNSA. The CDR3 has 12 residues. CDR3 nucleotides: TGTGCCAGCAGACCCCCTATGGGGGAGCAGTACTTC. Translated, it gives CASRPPMGEQYF.

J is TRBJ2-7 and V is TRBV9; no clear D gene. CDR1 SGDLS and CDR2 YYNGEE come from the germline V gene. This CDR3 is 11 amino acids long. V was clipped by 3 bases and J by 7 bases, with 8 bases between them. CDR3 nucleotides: TGTGCCAGCAGCGAACCTGGAGAGCAGTACTTC. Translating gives CASSEPGEQYF.

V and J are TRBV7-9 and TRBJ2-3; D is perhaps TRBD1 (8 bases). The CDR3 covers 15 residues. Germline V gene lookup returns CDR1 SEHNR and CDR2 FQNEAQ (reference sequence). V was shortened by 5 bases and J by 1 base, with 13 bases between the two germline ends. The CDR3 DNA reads TGTGCCAGCAGCCGCGGGGGACAGGGCACAGATACGCAGTATTTT. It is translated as CASSRGGQGTDTQYF.

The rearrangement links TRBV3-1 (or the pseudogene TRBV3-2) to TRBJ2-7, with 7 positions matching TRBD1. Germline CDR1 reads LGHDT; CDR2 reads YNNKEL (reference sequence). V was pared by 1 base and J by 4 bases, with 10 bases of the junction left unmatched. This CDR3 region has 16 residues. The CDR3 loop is CASSQGVPGGRYEQYF. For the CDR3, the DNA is TGTGCCAGCAGCCAAGGTGTACCAGGGGGTAGGTACGAGCAGTACTTC.

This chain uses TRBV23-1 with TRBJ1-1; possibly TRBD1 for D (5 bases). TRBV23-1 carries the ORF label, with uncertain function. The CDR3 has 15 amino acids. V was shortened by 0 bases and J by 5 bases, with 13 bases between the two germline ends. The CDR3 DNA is TGCGCCAGCAGTCAATCCGGGGGGAGGGGAACTGAAGCTTTCTTT. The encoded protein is CASSQSGGRGTEAFF.

The CDR3 reads CASTPDPIQPQHF. CDR3 in DNA: TGTGCCAGTACCCCGGACCCTATCCAGCCCCAGCATTTT. The V call is TRBV19, the J call TRBJ1-5; D not resolved. V was trimmed by 7 bases and J by 7 bases, leaving 14 bases between them. The CDR3 is made up of 13 amino acids. From germline, CDR1 is LNHDA and CDR2 SQIVND (reference sequence).

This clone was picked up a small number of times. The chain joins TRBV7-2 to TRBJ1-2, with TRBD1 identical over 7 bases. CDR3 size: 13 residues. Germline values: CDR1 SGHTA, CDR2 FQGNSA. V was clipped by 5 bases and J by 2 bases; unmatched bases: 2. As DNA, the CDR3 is TGTGCCAGCAGCCCGACAGGGAACTATGGCTACACCTTC. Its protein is CASSPTGNYGYTF.

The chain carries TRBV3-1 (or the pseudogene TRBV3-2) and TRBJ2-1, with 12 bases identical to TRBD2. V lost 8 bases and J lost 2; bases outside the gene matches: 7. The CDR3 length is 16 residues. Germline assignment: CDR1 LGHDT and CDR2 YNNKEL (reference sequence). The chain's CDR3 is CASGPRLAGAYNEQFF. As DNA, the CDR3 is TGTGCCAGCGGACCCCGACTAGCGGGGGCCTACAATGAGCAGTTCTTC.

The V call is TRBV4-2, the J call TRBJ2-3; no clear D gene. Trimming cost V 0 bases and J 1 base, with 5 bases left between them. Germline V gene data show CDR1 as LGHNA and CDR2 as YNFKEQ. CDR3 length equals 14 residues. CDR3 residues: CASSQDMGTDTQYF. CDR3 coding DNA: TGTGCCAGCAGCCAAGATATGGGCACAGATACGCAGTATTTT.

The CDR3 reads CASSGGGASETQYF. Here the CDR3 DNA reads TGCGCCAGCAGTGGCGGGGGGGCCTCAGAGACCCAGTACTTC. The chain is built from TRBV5-1 and TRBJ2-5, with TRBD2 matching 9 bases. Germline values: CDR1 SGHRS, CDR2 YFSETQ. The trim removed 5 bases at V and 4 bases at J, leaving 6 bases unmatched. This CDR3 comprises 14 residues.